These 3 T cell receptor beta chains were sequenced from one sample in a study of control samples from healthy donors and cancer patients. TCRdb's table, derived via immunoSEQ multiplex PCR, lists solely in-frame clones and lacks some. The data hold approximately 97,000 clones, with 85% to 90% observed a single time. Material: blood. These receptors all stem from a man aged 25-45 years in good health.

The chain carries TRBV6-8 and TRBJ2-3, with D perhaps TRBD2 (6 bases). Germline assignment: CDR1 MNHGY and CDR2 SAAAGT. Trimming cost V 7 bases and J 1 base, with 12 bases left between them. The CDR3 length is 14 residues. The CDR3 DNA sequence: TGTGCCAGCAAAAGGAGGAGGGGCACAGATACGCAGTATTTT. It specifies CASKRRRGTDTQYF.

The rearrangement links TRBV6-5 to TRBJ2-4; the D gene is possibly TRBD1 (5 bases). The CDR3 is 12 amino acids. V dropped 10 bases and J dropped 0 bases, with 7 bases sitting between them. CDR1 and CDR2 (germline): MNHEY, SVGAGI. In nucleotides, the CDR3 is TGTGCCACAGGGCTAGCCAAAAACATTCAGTACTTC. This codes for CATGLAKNIQYF.

The chain uses TRBV7-8 and TRBJ2-6; D call uncertain. The ends were cut back, 5 bases at V and 0 bases at J, with 8 bases in the middle. Per the germline V gene, CDR1 is SGHVS and CDR2 is FQNEAQ. The CDR3 is made up of 15 amino acids. CDR3 residues: CASSRDSSGANVLTF. The CDR3, as DNA: TGTGCCAGCAGCCGAGATAGCTCTGGGGCCAACGTCCTGACTTTC.